Each of the 31 T cell receptor beta chains below was sequenced from the same sample in a study of T cells in Graves' hyperthyroidism and ophthalmopathy (dated by TCRdb to about 2019). Libraries came from multiplex PCR. The sequencer listed for this sample is Illumina HiSeq 2000. Amplification of TCR beta CDR3 regions was carried out from RNA transcripts. The first round of RT-PCR for the TCR CDR3 was performed with the HTBI primer set and the Qiagen OneStep RT-PCR kit. TCRdb itself trimmed the public reads at Q25 with fastp, ran MiXCR and retained productive beta chains. One record per CDR3 amino acid sequence lists the most common genes and DNA. The sample contains about 600,000 distinct CDR3 sequences, about 14% of them found a single time. The ten top clones hold around 7% of the sample. Sequences were obtained from blood. The receptors shown here come from a woman aged 18-29 years with Graves' ophthalmopathy.

This clonotype came up many times. J is TRBJ1-1 and V is TRBV18; 12 bases map to TRBD1. The CDR3 is made up of 15 amino acids. Germline V gene data show CDR1 as KGHSH and CDR2 as LQKENI. With 4 bases clipped from V and 11 bases from J, the junction kept 11 bases outside the gene matches. Here the CDR3 reads CASSRGTGGANVAFF. The CDR3 DNA follows: TGTGCCAGCTCACGCGGGACAGGGGGCGCCAATGTGGCTTTCTTT.

This clonotype was recorded at least ten times. This chain links TRBV29-1 with TRBJ1-1, with TRBD1 matching 9 bases. The CDR3 loop spans 15 amino acids. J was trimmed by 4 bases and V by 6 bases; bases with no gene match: 12. Germline V gene sequence: CDR1 SQVTM, CDR2 ANQGSEA. Written as DNA, the CDR3 is TGCAGCGTAGACCGGACAGGGGAGGGAGGCACTGAAGCTTTCTTT. Protein product: CSVDRTGEGGTEAFF.

The gene calls are TRBV28 and TRBJ1-2; 9 bases match TRBD1. Trimming at V came to 1 base and at J to 5 bases, leaving 8 bases not matched to a gene. This CDR3 has 16 residues. Germline CDR1 is MDHEN and CDR2 is SYDVKM. The CDR3 DNA is TGTGCCAGCAGTTTATTCAGGACAGGGGCCCAGTATGGCTACACCTTC. This translates into CASSLFRTGAQYGYTF.

The sample holds many counts of this clonotype. The chain uses TRBV7-6 and TRBJ1-1; 8 bases fit TRBD1. Germline CDR1 reads SGHVS; CDR2 reads FNYEAQ. CDR3 size: 16 residues. The junction had 9 bases not matched to a gene; V was cut back by 5 bases and J by 1 base. The DNA of the CDR3 is TGTGCCAGCAGCGCTCTCTACAGGGGGAAGAACACTGAAGCTTTCTTT. This codes for CASSALYRGKNTEAFF.

Many counts were recorded for this clonotype. The rearrangement links TRBV7-2 to TRBJ1-2, with 11 bases that match TRBD1. CDR3 length: 14 amino acids. With V trimmed by 4 bases and J by 7 bases, 5 bases remained unmatched. The germline gives CDR1 SGHTA, CDR2 FQGNSA. The CDR3 sequence: CASSSGQGEFGYTF. As DNA, the CDR3 is TGTGCCAGCAGCTCGGGACAGGGGGAATTTGGCTACACCTTC.

This clonotype has at least ten counts. The chain carries TRBV29-1 and TRBJ2-1, with D uncertain. The CDR3 runs to 9 residues. V was clipped by 3 bases and J by 6 bases, with 0 bases between them. Germline V CDR1 and CDR2: SQVTM, ANQGSEA. The CDR3 sequence: CSVDNEQFF. In nucleotides, the CDR3 is TGCAGCGTTGACAATGAGCAGTTCTTC.

Details on this clonotype: A much larger clone differs by one base, so this may be a read error. The rearrangement joins TRBV5-6 to TRBJ2-7; D is unresolved. The germline CDR1 and CDR2 sequences are SGHDT and YYEEEE. This CDR3 spans 11 amino acids. The chain's CDR3 is CTSSLHYEQYF. CDR3 nucleotides: TGTACCAGCAGCTTACACTACGAGCAGTACTTC.

This clonotype was counted between two and nine times. CDR3 in amino acids: CATSGGGGGYYNEQFF. CDR3 bases: TGTGCCACCAGTGGGGGGGGGGGGGGCTATTACAATGAGCAGTTCTTC. The chain joins TRBV24-1 to TRBJ2-1; tentative D call: TRBD2 (7 bases). This CDR3 has 16 amino acids. Trimming took off 5 bases at V and 4 bases at J, with 17 bases between the two ends. Germline V gene data show CDR1 as KGHDR and CDR2 as SFDVKD.

This clonotype was detected ten times or more. J is TRBJ2-7 and V is TRBV5-1, with 9 bases identical to TRBD1. V was pared by 6 bases and J by 2 bases, with 6 bases of the junction left unmatched. This CDR3 comprises 14 residues. Germline values: CDR1 SGHRS, CDR2 YFSETQ. The CDR3 DNA follows: TGCGCCAGCAAACAGACAGGGGGGACCTACGAGCAGTACTTC. It encodes CASKQTGGTYEQYF.

This clonotype was seen a handful of times. The chain uses TRBV6-1 and TRBJ2-1; 7 positions match TRBD2. CDR1 is MNHNS, CDR2 SASEGT, per germline. This CDR3 contains 12 residues. The ends lost 6 bases at V and 7 bases at J; junction bases unmatched: 3. The CDR3 sequence: CASRGRENEQFF. The CDR3 DNA reads as TGTGCCAGCAGGGGGAGGGAGAATGAGCAGTTCTTC.

This clonotype came up a few times. J is TRBJ2-5 and V is TRBV6-1; D ambiguous. Per the germline V gene, CDR1 is MNHNS and CDR2 is SASEGT. V was shortened by 8 bases and J by 4 bases, with 11 bases between the two germline ends. The CDR3 extends over 12 amino acids. The CDR3: CASFDSGETQYF. CDR3 sequence (DNA): TGTGCCAGCTTCGACTCAGGAGAGACCCAGTACTTC.

This clonotype has just a few counts. V usage is TRBV9 and J usage is TRBJ1-1, with 7 bases lining up with TRBD1. The CDR3 extends over 15 amino acids. Germline CDR1 and CDR2: SGDLS and YYNGEE. J lost 4 bases, V lost 0 bases, and 6 bases had no gene match. The CDR3 reads CASSVADRTFTEAFF. CDR3 coding DNA: TGTGCCAGCAGCGTAGCGGACAGGACGTTCACTGAAGCTTTCTTT.

The J gene is TRBJ2-7, the V gene TRBV7-9; tentatively, D is TRBD2 (6 bases). V was pared by 8 bases and J by 4 bases, with 6 bases between. The CDR3 has 10 residues. Per the germline V gene, CDR1 is SEHNR and CDR2 is FQNEAQ (reference sequence). CDR3 sequence reads: CASGGYEQYF. Written as DNA, the CDR3 is TGTGCCAGCGGGGGGTACGAGCAGTACTTC. The whole variable domain, filled in from reference TRBV7-9 and TRBJ2-7, reads DTGVSQNPRHKITKRGQNVTFRCDPISEHNRLYWYRQTLGQGPEFLTYFQNEAQLEKSRLLSDRFSAERPKGSFSTLEIQRTEQGDSAMYLCASGGYEQYFGPGTRLTVT.

This clonotype was detected many times. V and J are TRBV6-1 and TRBJ1-4, with 7 bases aligning to TRBD1. V dropped 6 bases and J dropped 7; count of bases not matched to a gene: 11. The length of the CDR3 is 15 residues. CDR1 is MNHNS, CDR2 SASEGT, per germline. This CDR3 is CASREKDRPLEKLFF. The DNA of the CDR3 is TGTGCCAGCAGGGAAAAGGACAGGCCGCTTGAAAAACTGTTTTTT.

The chain employs TRBV12-3 or TRBV12-4 and TRBJ2-2; 8 bases agree with TRBD2. V shed 8 bases and J 0 bases; nucleotides not matched to a gene: 5. The CDR3 has 15 residues. The CDR3 DNA reads as TGTGCCAGCCGCAGCGGGAGACCGAACACCGGGGAGCTGTTTTTT. This translates into CASRSGRPNTGELFF.

Ten or more counts support this clonotype. The J gene is TRBJ2-7, the V gene TRBV7-9; D may be TRBD1 (6 bases). Germline CDR1 reads SEHNR; CDR2 reads FQNEAQ (reference sequence). Trimming removed 6 bases at V and 5 bases at J, with 14 bases between. The CDR3 loop spans 13 amino acids. The CDR3 sequence: CASRPDRPNEQYF. The CDR3 coding sequence is TGTGCCAGCAGGCCGGACAGACCCAACGAGCAGTACTTC.

The V gene is TRBV4-1, the J gene TRBJ2-2; D is uncertain. Germline-derived CDR1 and CDR2 are MGHRA and YSYEKL. With 4 bases removed from V and 4 bases from J, the gap between germline ends came to 13 bases. The CDR3 contains 15 residues. The CDR3 protein is CASSPMARVTGELFF. The CDR3 DNA is TGCGCCAGCAGCCCCATGGCCCGCGTCACCGGGGAGCTGTTTTTT.

This clonotype appeared many times. The chain carries TRBV12-3 or TRBV12-4 and TRBJ2-7, with 11 bases fitting TRBD2. V shed 8 bases and J 2 bases; nucleotides not matched to a gene: 8. The CDR3 is 15 residues long. CDR3 residues: CASGETSGNPYEQYF. The CDR3 nucleotides read TGTGCCAGCGGGGAGACTAGCGGGAATCCCTACGAGCAGTACTTC.

The chain carries TRBV11-3 and TRBJ2-6; the match to TRBD1 covers 7 bases. The J segment lost 12 bases and the V segment lost 5 bases, leaving 7 bases of the junction unmatched. The germline gives CDR1 SGHNT, CDR2 YENEEA. The length of the CDR3 is 13 residues. This chain's CDR3 is CASSPQGSGVLTF. In nucleotides, the CDR3 is TGTGCCAGCAGCCCACAGGGGTCAGGCGTCCTGACTTTC.

This clonotype was counted many times. The chain uses TRBV12-3 or TRBV12-4 and TRBJ2-1, with 8 bases fitting TRBD1. The CDR3 loop spans 14 amino acids. V was pared by 7 bases and J by 3 bases, with 5 bases of the junction left unmatched. The chain's CDR3 is CASTDRGYYNEQFF. The CDR3 nucleotides read TGTGCCAGCACCGACAGGGGATACTACAATGAGCAGTTCTTC.

This clonotype showed up many times. The rearrangement joins TRBV20-1 to TRBJ2-2; the match to TRBD2 covers 10 bases. V shed 3 bases, J shed 3 bases, and the junction held 7 bases outside the gene matches. CDR1 is DFQATT, CDR2 SNEGSKA, per germline (reference sequence). The CDR3 is 16 amino acids. CDR3 protein: CSASSLAGAYTGELFF. CDR3 bases: TGCAGTGCTAGTAGTCTAGCGGGAGCCTACACCGGGGAGCTGTTTTTT.

This clonotype was recorded at least ten times. The CDR3 DNA reads as TGTGCCAGCAGCCAACCCGGACTAGCGGAGGAGACCCAGTACTTC. Residues: CASSQPGLAEETQYF. The chain has TRBV3-2 and TRBJ2-5; TRBD2 reflects the table's D call only, with no check against the DNA. TRBV3-2 is designated a pseudogene. The CDR3 has 15 residues.

A word on this clonotype: This may be a read error, as it is one base from a much larger clone. V usage is TRBV12-3 or TRBV12-4 and J usage is TRBJ2-1; tentatively, D is TRBD2 (6 bases). The J call is in doubt because the DNA end fits TRBJ2-7 better. The CDR3 is 15 amino acids. CDR3 region: CASSSEWAGYNEQYF. The CDR3 coding sequence is TGTGCCAGCAGTTCAGAGTGGGCGGGGTACAATGAGCAGTACTTC.

This clonotype came up many times. The chain uses TRBV2 and TRBJ1-1; possible D gene TRBD1, 6 bases. The CDR3 runs to 16 residues. In germline, CDR1 is SNHLY, CDR2 FYNNEI. Between the trimmed V and J ends, which lost 8 bases and 1 base, there was a span of 20 bases. In DNA form, the CDR3 reads TGTGCCAGCCGGGGGAACTACAGGGTCCGGAACACTGAAGCTTTCTTT. This codes for CASRGNYRVRNTEAFF.

This clonotype was picked up one time. A read error is possible here, since a much larger clone lies one base away. This chain connects TRBV10-3 to TRBJ1-2; possibly TRBD1 for D (5 bases). Trimming removed 3 bases from V and 8 bases from J, with 16 bases in between. CDR1 is ENHRY and CDR2 is SYGVKD in the germline V gene. The CDR3 has 14 residues. CDR3 DNA: TGTGCCATCAGTGAAGCGACAGACGTATTAGGCTACACCTTC. Encoded protein: CAISEATDVLGYTF.

This clonotype appeared many times. This chain joins TRBV10-3 and TRBJ1-1, with D unclear. The CDR3 runs to 13 residues. Germline loops: CDR1 ENHRY, CDR2 SYGVKD. V dropped 6 bases and J dropped 5 bases, with 13 bases sitting between them. In DNA, the CDR3 is TGTGCCATCAGGGATCCCACCGATACTGAAGCTTTCTTT. Translating gives CAIRDPTDTEAFF.

A few counts support this clonotype. The chain carries TRBV20-1 and TRBJ2-7, with a tentative D call TRBD2 (5 bases). The CDR3 sequence is 15 residues long. V shed 5 bases and J shed 4 bases, with 21 bases lying between them. CDR1 and CDR2 from the germline V gene are DFQATT and SNEGSKA (reference sequence). CDR3 in amino acids: CSALRGSASSYEQYF. DNA for the CDR3: TGCAGTGCTCTTCGAGGGTCGGCTAGCTCATACGAGCAGTACTTC.

A note on this clonotype: A read error is possible here, since a much larger clone lies one base away. The genes are TRBV12-3 or TRBV12-4 and TRBJ2-7; a possible D gene is TRBD2 (6 bases). The CDR3 covers 14 residues. For the CDR3, the DNA is TGTGCCAGCAGTTTAGAGGAGGGGACCTACGAGCAGCACTTC. Translating it yields CASSLEEGTYEQHF.

The sample holds many counts of this clonotype. The chain combines TRBV20-1 with TRBJ1-1; maybe TRBD1 (6 bases). The V and J ends lost 4 bases and 9 bases respectively, with 12 bases between them. The length of the CDR3 is 11 residues. Germline CDR1 and CDR2: DFQATT and SNEGSKA (reference sequence). DNA of the CDR3: TGCAGTGCTATTCAGGGGAGACAAGCTTTCTTT. Translating it yields CSAIQGRQAFF.

This clonotype was observed at least ten times. The V and J genes are TRBV28 and TRBJ2-7; 9 nucleotides match TRBD1. The germline V gene has CDR1 MDHEN and CDR2 SYDVKM. CDR3 length: 15 amino acids. V lost 5 bases to trimming and J lost 3 bases; unmatched junction nucleotides: 8. For the CDR3, the DNA is TGTGCCAGCAGTAGACCGGGACAGGGAGTCTACGAGCAGTACTTC. Translated, it gives CASSRPGQGVYEQYF.

The chain employs TRBV11-3 and TRBJ2-6; a possible D gene is TRBD1 (5 bases). The CDR3 extends over 15 amino acids. Trimming took 7 bases from V and 3 from J, leaving 13 bases between them. Germline V gene data show CDR1 as SGHNT and CDR2 as YENEEA. The DNA of the CDR3 is TGTGCCAGCACCCATAGGGGAAGTGGGGCCAACGTCCTGACTTTC. Encoded protein: CASTHRGSGANVLTF.